Included here is one T cell receptor beta chain sequence, with context. This entry is derived from a study of blood T cell repertoires in COVID-19. Background on the study: Acute and convalescent COVID-19 samples came from the United States, Italy and Spain.

Germline CDR1 reads LGHDT; CDR2 reads YNNKEL (reference sequence). The CDR3 runs to 15 residues. V trimming: 5 bases; J trimming: 8 bases; junction bases outside the gene matches: 11. Original analysis: How many nucleated cells were present was estimated from reference gene primer amplification. Data came from immunoSEQ multiplex PCR; TCRdb stores just in-frame clones and leaves some out. The D gene and trimming were derived from the DNA, and the V and J assignments and clone size from that table. In the table there are roughly 69,000 clones, roughly 90% of which are singletons. The chain uses TRBV3-1 (or the pseudogene TRBV3-2) and TRBJ1-4; 7 bases agree with TRBD1. The TCR was taken from a man aged 45 to 65 with active COVID-19. Material for sequencing was peripheral blood. This chain's CDR3 is CASSAGTAGAEKLFF. CDR3 nucleotide sequence: TGTGCCAGCAGCGCGGGGACAGCCGGCGCAGAAAAACTGTTTTTT.